This TCR beta chain was recorded in a study of CD8 T cells in Susac syndrome. The wider study: Patients with Susac syndrome, at blood draw, were therapy-naive, on corticosteroids, or on intravenous immunoglobulin alone.

RNA totalling about 0.5 to 1 ug underwent reverse transcription with random hexamers. TCRdb reanalysed the immunoSEQ multiplex PCR reads using MiXCR and keeps one entry per CDR3 protein. The data hold some 250,000 distinct CDR3 sequences, with around 96% observed a single time. The germline gives CDR1 DFQATT, CDR2 SNEGSKA (reference sequence). The CDR3 is made up of 14 amino acids. V gave up 0 bases and J gave up 7 bases, with 12 bases separating them. This clonotype is a singleton in its sample. The specimen was CD4+ T cells from PBMCs. The chain has TRBV20-1 and TRBJ1-4, with D unclear. This TCR came from a human donor with Susac syndrome. Written as DNA, the CDR3 is TGCAGTGCTAGAGATCCCTGGGCTCTTGAAAAACTGTTTTTT. Amino acid sequence: CSARDPWALEKLFF.